A single sample gave rise to the 12 T cell receptor beta chains below, sequenced in a study of identifying expanded T cells in peripheral blood. Sequencing used immunoSEQ multiplex PCR; TCRdb keeps in-frame clones, though not all of them. The sample comprises about 58,000 clones, over 75% of which are singletons, and approximately 19% rests with the top ten. Sequencing used blood. All receptors derive from a person aged 18 to 70 in good health.

The CDR3 nucleotides are TGTGCCAGCAGCTTGGACAGACAAGAGACCCAGTACTTC. Amino acids: CASSLDRQETQYF. The gene calls are TRBV11-3 and TRBJ2-5; perhaps TRBD1 as D (6 bases). V gave up 3 bases and J gave up 2 bases, with 7 bases separating them. Germline CDR1 reads SGHNT; CDR2 reads YENEEA. CDR3 length equals 13 residues.

The V and J genes are TRBV28 and TRBJ1-5; D gene unclear. CDR1 MDHEN and CDR2 SYDVKM come from the germline V gene. CDR3 size: 13 residues. Deletions cut 8 bases from V and 1 base from J, with 9 bases between. This CDR3 is CASVLQSNQPQHF. CDR3 in DNA: TGTGCCAGCGTTTTACAGAGCAATCAGCCCCAGCATTTT.

V and J are TRBV7-8 and TRBJ2-2, with 14 positions matching TRBD2. In germline, CDR1 is SGHVS, CDR2 FQNEAQ. Trimming took 2 bases from V and 16 from J; bases not matched to a gene: 9. CDR3 length: 15 residues. DNA for the CDR3: TGTGCCAGCAGCTTATTGGGGCGGACTAGCGGGGGGACGTTTTTT. The encoded protein is CASSLLGRTSGGTFF.

CDR3 DNA: TGTGCCAGCAGGACGGGGGGGTACACCGGGGAGCTGTTTTTT. Its protein product is CASRTGGYTGELFF. The chain uses TRBV2 and TRBJ2-2; TRBD2 matches 8 bases. With V trimmed by 6 bases and J by 3 bases, 3 bases remained unmatched. The CDR3 is 14 residues long. In germline, CDR1 is SNHLY, CDR2 FYNNEI.

V is TRBV9 and J is TRBJ1-3, with D possibly being TRBD1 (6 bases). Trimming took 3 bases from V and 0 from J, leaving 13 bases between them. The CDR3 consists of 16 residues. Looked up from germline, CDR1 is SGDLS and CDR2 is YYNGEE. This chain's CDR3 is CASSATGWASGNTIYF. As DNA, the CDR3 is TGTGCCAGCAGCGCGACAGGTTGGGCCTCTGGAAACACCATATATTTT.

The gene calls are TRBV10-3 and TRBJ2-5, with D hard to call. Germline V CDR1 and CDR2: ENHRY, SYGVKD. The CDR3 extends over 11 amino acids. CDR3 in DNA: TGTGCTACATTGGTCGGGGAGACCCAGTACTTC. Translating gives CATLVGETQYF.

The chain employs TRBV15 and TRBJ1-2, with TRBD1 matching 7 bases. The CDR3 sequence is 14 residues long. Germline values: CDR1 LNHNV, CDR2 YYDKDF (reference sequence). Trimming took 3 bases from V and 5 from J; bases not matched to a gene: 6. The CDR3 region is CATSRAEGAYGYTF. DNA of the CDR3: TGTGCCACCAGCAGGGCCGAGGGGGCTTATGGCTACACCTTC.

This CDR3 is CASSPPGTSRGNQPQHF. The CDR3 region has the DNA TGTGCCAGCTCACCACCAGGGACCAGTAGGGGCAATCAGCCCCAGCATTTT. This chain connects TRBV18 to TRBJ1-5, with a possible D match to TRBD1 (5 bases). Trimming shortened V by 0 bases and J by 2 bases, and 14 bases separated the two germline ends. CDR3 length: 17 amino acids. The V gene's germline CDR1 is KGHSH and CDR2 LQKENI.

The genes are TRBV29-1 and TRBJ1-4; 7 bases are a match to TRBD1. Germline V gives CDR1 SQVTM, CDR2 ANQGSEA. This CDR3 has 13 amino acids. After removal of 6 bases from V and 0 bases from J, the junction contained 1 base not matched to a gene. The CDR3: CSVTGATNEKLFF. The CDR3 nucleotides are TGCAGCGTCACAGGGGCAACTAATGAAAAACTGTTTTTT.

This clone was counted between two and nine times. The V gene is TRBV4-3, the J gene TRBJ1-1; D is undetermined. Germline V gives CDR1 LGHNA, CDR2 YSLEER. This CDR3 has 13 amino acids. Trimming took off 0 bases at V and 6 bases at J, with 8 bases between the two ends. The CDR3 region has the DNA TGCGCCAGCAGCCAAGAAAGGCAGTCTGAAGCTTTCTTT. It specifies CASSQERQSEAFF.

V and J are TRBV5-4 and TRBJ2-7; 10 positions agree with TRBD2. After removal of 0 bases from V and 4 bases from J, the junction contained 4 bases not matched to a gene. Germline V gene data show CDR1 as SGHNT and CDR2 as YYREEE (reference sequence). The CDR3 has 15 residues. Here the CDR3 reads CASSLAASGSYEQYF. In DNA form, the CDR3 reads TGTGCCAGCAGCTTGGCGGCTAGCGGGAGTTACGAGCAGTACTTC.

The V call is TRBV11-2, the J call TRBJ1-2; no clear D gene. Trimming took off 5 bases at V and 8 bases at J, with 18 bases between the two ends. The CDR3 is 14 amino acids. Looked up from germline, CDR1 is SGHAT and CDR2 is FQNNGV. The CDR3 sequence is CASSRPGPRPGYTF. As DNA, the CDR3 is TGTGCCAGCAGCCGTCCGGGTCCTCGGCCGGGCTACACCTTC. Full variable domain (outside the CDR3, taken from reference TRBV11-2 and TRBJ1-2): EAGVAQSPRYKIIEKRQSVAFWCNPISGHATLYWYQQILGQGPKLLIQFQNNGVVDDSQLPKDRFSAERLKGVDSTLKIQPAKLEDSAVYLCASSRPGPRPGYTFGSGTRLTVV.